The 26 T cell receptor beta chains below were found in one sample sequenced in a study of T cell responses to AZD1222 COVID-19 vaccine. Clones were read by immunoSEQ multiplex PCR, and TCRdb kept only the in-frame ones, dropping some. Of about 81,000 clones listed, approximately 90% were seen once; the top ten hold 6.5% to 9.5%. The sample consisted of peripheral blood, taken 28 days after the second AZD1222 dose. These receptors came from an adult who received the AZD1222 COVID-19 vaccine.

CDR3 loop: CASSEGQGWTNEKLFF. The CDR3 DNA reads as TGTGCCAGTAGTGAAGGACAGGGGTGGACTAATGAAAAACTGTTTTTT. This chain connects TRBV19 to TRBJ1-4, with 9 bases identical to TRBD1. The CDR3 has 16 residues. The V gene end was trimmed by 5 bases and the J gene end by 2 bases; junction bases not matched to a gene: 6. From germline, CDR1 is LNHDA and CDR2 SQIVND (reference sequence). The variable domain in full, completed from reference TRBV19 and TRBJ1-4, reads DGGITQSPKYLFRKEGQNVTLSCEQNLNHDAMYWYRQDPGQGLRLIYYSQIVNDFQKGDIAEGYSVSREKKESFPLTVTSAQKNPTAFYLCASSEGQGWTNEKLFFGSGTQLSVL.

This clone was recorded once. The chain links TRBV2 to TRBJ1-2; a weak D match, TRBD1 (5 bases). From germline, CDR1 is SNHLY and CDR2 FYNNEI. With 9 bases removed from V and 2 bases from J, the gap between germline ends came to 13 bases. CDR3 size: 13 residues. CDR3 in amino acids: CASSRDENYGYTF. The CDR3 DNA follows: TGTGCCAGTTCCCGGGACGAGAACTATGGCTACACCTTC.

The chain joins TRBV5-1 to TRBJ2-7; 8 positions agree with TRBD2. The CDR3 is made up of 14 amino acids. Germline V gene sequence: CDR1 SGHRS, CDR2 YFSETQ. V lost 0 bases to trimming and J lost 2 bases; unmatched junction nucleotides: 1. The CDR3: CASSLGTSTYEQYF. The CDR3 bases are TGCGCCAGCAGCTTGGGGACTAGCACCTACGAGCAGTACTTC.

This chain uses TRBV13 with TRBJ2-5; 9 nucleotides agree with TRBD1. In germline, CDR1 is PRHDT, CDR2 FYEKMQ (reference sequence). Trimming at V came to 5 bases and at J to 4 bases, leaving 8 bases not matched to a gene. This CDR3 comprises 15 residues. CDR3 nucleotide sequence: TGTGCCAGCAGCAAAAGACAGGGGGAGGGAGAGACCCAGTACTTC. It translates to CASSKRQGEGETQYF.

The chain carries TRBV6-5 and TRBJ2-2; 9 bases map to TRBD2. CDR1 MNHEY and CDR2 SVGAGI come from the germline V gene. CDR3 length: 15 residues. V lost 5 bases to trimming and J lost 9 bases; unmatched junction nucleotides: 10. The chain's CDR3 is CASSNSGGEGRELFF. CDR3 DNA: TGTGCCAGCAGTAATAGCGGGGGCGAAGGGAGGGAGCTGTTTTTT.

The V call is TRBV18, the J call TRBJ1-2, with D unresolved. V dropped 2 bases and J dropped 6 bases, with 7 bases sitting between them. CDR1 is KGHSH, CDR2 LQKENI, per germline. The CDR3 contains 12 residues. CDR3 DNA: TGTGCCAGCTCACCAAGTAGGGATGGCTACACCTTC. This translates into CASSPSRDGYTF.

The chain recombines TRBV7-9 with TRBJ1-5; no clear D. The ends were cut back, 4 bases at V and 5 bases at J, with 12 bases in the middle. CDR1 and CDR2 from the germline V gene are SEHNR and FQNEAQ (reference sequence). CDR3 length equals 14 residues. Here the CDR3 reads CASSSSAWDQPQHF. CDR3 nucleotide sequence: TGTGCCAGCAGCTCGTCGGCATGGGATCAGCCCCAGCATTTT.

The V gene is TRBV7-3, the J gene TRBJ2-2; 7 bases are shared with TRBD1. Germline values: CDR1 SGHTA, CDR2 FQGTGA. The ends lost 6 bases at V and 4 bases at J; junction bases unmatched: 5. This CDR3 is 14 amino acids long. CDR3 sequence reads: CASRRQGGTGELFF. CDR3 sequence (DNA): TGTGCCAGCAGGCGACAGGGTGGCACCGGGGAGCTGTTTTTT.

The chain is built from TRBV11-1 and TRBJ2-3, with D possibly being TRBD2 (6 bases). The length of the CDR3 is 14 residues. CDR1 and CDR2 from the germline V gene are SGHAT and FQDESV (reference sequence). V was pared by 3 bases and J by 2 bases, with 9 bases between. The CDR3 is CASSLSGYTDTQYF. The CDR3 nucleotides read TGTGCCAGCAGCTTGAGCGGGTACACAGATACGCAGTATTTT.

The V and J genes are TRBV4-2 and TRBJ2-7, with 10 bases that match TRBD2. From germline, CDR1 is LGHNA and CDR2 YNFKEQ. J gave up 0 bases and V 0 bases, and 5 bases lay outside the gene matches. This CDR3 has 17 residues. The CDR3 region has the DNA TGTGCCAGCAGCCAAGATCTCACTAGCGGGGCCTCCTACGAGCAGTACTTC. Residues: CASSQDLTSGASYEQYF.

V is TRBV24-1 and J is TRBJ2-2; D is perhaps TRBD1 (6 bases). Looked up from germline, CDR1 is KGHDR and CDR2 is SFDVKD. Trimming pared 4 bases from V and 4 bases from J, leaving 18 bases between. The CDR3 has 17 amino acids. The CDR3 coding sequence is TGTGCCACCAGTGACTCGGGACACCAGACACTCACCGGGGAGCTGTTTTTT. It is translated as CATSDSGHQTLTGELFF.

A single count supports this clone. The chain couples TRBV5-1 to TRBJ2-3; the D is unclear. Germline values: CDR1 SGHRS, CDR2 YFSETQ. Trimming removed 3 bases at V and 0 bases at J, with 11 bases between. The CDR3 has 15 residues. The CDR3 DNA is TGCGCCAGCAGCTCCGCCGGTCTAAGCACAGATACGCAGTATTTT. Translation: CASSSAGLSTDTQYF.

V usage is TRBV2 and J usage is TRBJ2-1; 13 bases are a match to TRBD2. With V trimmed by 2 bases and J by 9 bases, 4 bases remained unmatched. Per germline, CDR1 SNHLY and CDR2 FYNNEI. The CDR3 runs to 15 residues. The CDR3 loop is CASSETSGRVGEQFF. DNA of the CDR3: TGTGCCAGCAGTGAAACTAGCGGGAGGGTGGGTGAGCAGTTCTTC.

Concerning this clone itself: The sample contains more than one DNA sequence encoding this CDR3. V gene TRBV15 combines with J gene TRBJ2-1; D gene uncertain. Trimming shortened V by 0 bases and J by 0 bases, and 6 bases separated the two germline ends. The CDR3 consists of 15 residues. Germline CDR1 LNHNV, CDR2 YYDKDF (reference sequence). The chain's CDR3 is CATSRDRGSYNEQFF. The CDR3 coding sequence is TGTGCCACCAGCAGAGATCGAGGCTCCTACAATGAGCAGTTCTTC.

The chain has TRBV2 and TRBJ1-4, with 10 bases that match TRBD1. The length of the CDR3 is 14 residues. Germline-derived CDR1 and CDR2 are SNHLY and FYNNEI. V shed 8 bases and J 8 bases; nucleotides not matched to a gene: 8. The CDR3 protein is CASCWDRGREKLFF. The CDR3 region has the DNA TGTGCCAGCTGCTGGGACAGGGGTAGGGAAAAACTGTTTTTT.

The CDR3 reads CASSLAAGGSYNSPLHF. CDR3 in DNA: TGTGCCAGCAGCTTAGCTGCAGGAGGCTCCTATAATTCACCCCTCCACTTT. This chain joins TRBV7-9 and TRBJ1-6; D not resolved. Germline-derived CDR1 and CDR2 are SEHNR and FQNEAQ (reference sequence). Trimming pared 0 bases from V and 0 bases from J, leaving 9 bases between. The CDR3 runs 17 residues.

This clone has just one count. This chain joins TRBV7-6 and TRBJ2-5; no definite D call. Germline CDR1 and CDR2: SGHVS and FNYEAQ. V was trimmed by 5 bases and J by 2 bases, leaving 6 bases between them. There are 12 residues in the CDR3. The CDR3 DNA is TGTGCCAGCAGCCACATTCAAGAGACCCAGTACTTC. Residues: CASSHIQETQYF.

V is TRBV28 and J is TRBJ2-1; 7 bases match TRBD1. Germline CDR1 and CDR2: MDHEN and SYDVKM. Germline trimming cut 5 bases from V and 8 bases from J; bases unmatched to any gene: 3. CDR3 length: 12 residues. CDR3 nucleotide sequence: TGTGCCAGCAGTGACAGGGTCCATGAGCAGTTCTTC. Translating gives CASSDRVHEQFF.

The J gene is TRBJ2-2, the V gene TRBV7-2; no clear D gene. Trimming removed 2 bases from V and 3 bases from J, with 7 bases in between. The CDR3 contains 14 residues. Germline CDR1 SGHTA, CDR2 FQGNSA. The CDR3 reads CASSLYSHTGELFF. The DNA of the CDR3 is TGTGCCAGCAGCTTATACAGTCACACCGGGGAGCTGTTTTTT.

This chain connects TRBV15 to TRBJ2-7; 7 bases agree with TRBD2. The CDR3 has 15 residues. The J segment lost 6 bases and the V segment lost 1 base, leaving 9 bases of the junction unmatched. CDR1 LNHNV and CDR2 YYDKDF come from the germline V gene (reference sequence). The CDR3, as DNA: TGTGCCACCAGCAGAGTGGGAGGGAGTGGTAGCGAGCAGTACTTC. This translates into CATSRVGGSGSEQYF.

V is TRBV27 and J is TRBJ2-7, with TRBD2 as a possible D gene (6 bases). Per the germline V gene, CDR1 is MNHEY and CDR2 is SMNVEV (reference sequence). This CDR3 has 13 residues. Trimming removed 3 bases from V and 3 bases from J, with 9 bases in between. CDR3 sequence: CASSFPGSYEQYF. The CDR3 DNA is TGTGCCAGCAGTTTTCCCGGGAGCTACGAGCAGTACTTC.

This chain connects TRBV7-8 to TRBJ2-2, with D unclear. The ends were cut back, 7 bases at V and 1 base at J, with 10 bases in the middle. Looked up from germline, CDR1 is SGHVS and CDR2 is FQNEAQ. The CDR3 loop spans 14 amino acids. The CDR3 reads CASTLRMNTGELFF. The CDR3 bases are TGTGCCAGCACCCTACGGATGAACACCGGGGAGCTGTTTTTT. The whole variable domain, filled in from reference TRBV7-8 and TRBJ2-2, reads GAGVSQSPRYKVAKRGQDVALRCDPISGHVSLFWYQQALGQGPEFLTYFQNEAQLDKSGLPSDRFFAERPEGSVSTLKIQRTQQEDSAVYLCASTLRMNTGELFFGEGSRLTVL.

The chain links TRBV3-1 (or the pseudogene TRBV3-2) to TRBJ1-2; D gene ambiguous. Trimming cost V 0 bases and J 8 bases, with 7 bases left between them. The CDR3 is 12 amino acids. CDR1 and CDR2 (germline): LGHDT, YNNKEL (reference sequence). The CDR3 loop is CASSQDPWGYTF. The DNA for the CDR3 is TGTGCCAGCAGCCAAGATCCATGGGGCTACACCTTC.

The genes are TRBV19 and TRBJ1-2; D ambiguous. This CDR3 region has 15 residues. V dropped 0 bases and J dropped 5 bases, with 13 bases sitting between them. The germline V gene encodes CDR1 LNHDA and CDR2 SQIVND (reference sequence). CDR3 bases: TGTGCCAGTAGTATAGAACTGGCTAGGAGGTATGGCTACACCTTC. Encoded protein: CASSIELARRYGYTF.

V usage is TRBV19 and J usage is TRBJ2-1, with D possibly being TRBD2 (6 bases). This CDR3 is built from 18 residues. Germline V gene sequence: CDR1 LNHDA, CDR2 SQIVND (reference sequence). V was pared by 5 bases and J by 0 bases, with 20 bases between. This chain's CDR3 is CASSARTGTSSSYNEQFF. CDR3 sequence (DNA): TGTGCCAGTAGTGCCCGCACCGGGACTTCAAGCTCCTACAATGAGCAGTTCTTC.

This clone was picked up one time. The genes are TRBV14 and TRBJ2-1; D gene ambiguous. The germline V gene has CDR1 SGHDN and CDR2 FVKESK. The CDR3 is made up of 13 amino acids. Trimming left V 4 bases short and J 5 bases short, with 9 bases between. Here the CDR3 DNA reads TGTGCCAGCAGCCCCCGAAGGAACAATGAGCAGTTCTTC. It encodes CASSPRRNNEQFF. The full variable domain, rest sourced from reference TRBV14 and TRBJ2-1, is EAGVTQFPSHSVIEKGQTVTLRCDPISGHDNLYWYRRVMGKEIKFLLHFVKESKQDESGMPNNRFLAERTGGTYSTLKVQPAELEDSGVYFCASSPRRNNEQFFGPGTRLTVL.